This T cell receptor (beta chain) was captured by sequencing in a study of patients and donors after allogeneic stem cell transplantation. One entry per CDR3 protein, called by TCRdb with MiXCR from the RT-PCR reads. The table includes 800,000 to 1,000,000 distinct CDR3 sequences, roughly 17% detected once. This clonotype has only a few counts. The sample comprised blood, either unsorted or a sorted T cell fraction (not recorded which). The sequence was obtained from a human donor who was either an allogeneic HSCT recipient or a stem cell or donor lymphocyte infusion donor (not recorded which). It is not recorded whose cells these are; they may come from a transplant donor.

In nucleotides, the CDR3 is TGTGCCAGCAGTGAAGGAACTATCCCATTTGATGAGCAGTTCTTC. Protein: CASSEGTIPFDEQFF. This chain uses TRBV6-1 with TRBJ2-1; D ambiguous. Germline assignment: CDR1 MNHNS and CDR2 SASEGT. The CDR3 is made up of 15 amino acids. Trimming shortened V by 1 base and J by 8 bases, and 15 bases separated the two germline ends.